These T cell receptor beta chains were read from a single sample in a study of CD8 T cells in ankylosing spondylitis. TCRdb fed the 5' RACE reads into MiXCR, producing one record per CDR3 protein. The table includes about 250,000 distinct CDR3 sequences, 24% detected once. The specimen was blood, either unsorted or a sorted T cell fraction (not recorded which). These receptor sequences come from a male donor with ankylosing spondylitis or in good health (not recorded which). Both conserved end residues are part of each CDR3. A D gene is named only where the DNA matches it firmly. A row's size may be missing; if present it is once, few, many or a size class.

size: many
J: TRBJ1-6
D: .
V: TRBV28
DNA: TGTGCCAGCACCCCCAGAGACAGATATAATTCACCCCTCCACTTT
CDR3: CASTPRDRYNSPLHF

size: few
J: TRBJ2-7
D: TRBD1
V: TRBV27
DNA: TGTGCCAGCAGTTCGCTTCCCGGGACAGGGGGCCACGAGCAGTACTTC
CDR3: CASSSLPGTGGHEQYF

size: .
J: TRBJ1-6
D: TRBD1
V: TRBV20-1
DNA: TGCAGTGCTAGATCAGGGGGCAATTCACCCCTCCACTTT
CDR3: CSARSGGNSPLHF

size: .
J: TRBJ2-7
D: .
V: TRBV20-1
DNA: TGCAGTGCTCTACCCACAGGGAAGAAGGACGAGCAGTACTTC
CDR3: CSALPTGKKDEQYF

size: .
J: TRBJ2-5
D: .
V: TRBV4-1
DNA: TGCGCCAGCAGCCAAGCCGGGCGGCAAGAGACCCAGTACTTC
CDR3: CASSQAGRQETQYF

size: few
J: TRBJ2-7
D: .
V: TRBV20-1
DNA: TGCAGTGCTAGCCCAGGGGCCTACGAGCAGTACTTC
CDR3: CSASPGAYEQYF

size: .
J: TRBJ1-2
D: TRBD1
V: TRBV20-1
DNA: TGCAGTGCCAGAGGACAGGTGTATGGCTACACCTTC
CDR3: CSARGQVYGYTF

size: .
J: TRBJ2-3
D: .
V: TRBV29-1
DNA: TGCAGCGTTGAATTACAGAGCACAGATACGCAGTATTTT
CDR3: CSVELQSTDTQYF

size: many
J: TRBJ2-5
D: .
V: TRBV20-1
DNA: TGCAGTGCTAGACTCCTAGGGGGGCAGACCCAGTACTTC
CDR3: CSARLLGGQTQYF

size: many
J: TRBJ2-7
D: .
V: TRBV7-3
DNA: TGTGCCAGCAGCTTACAGGGAATTGGCTCCTACGAGCAGTACTTC
CDR3: CASSLQGIGSYEQYF

size: many
J: TRBJ1-2
D: .
V: TRBV29-1
DNA: TGCAGCGCCTACCGCGGGCAGCGTGGCTACACCTTC
CDR3: CSAYRGQRGYTF

size: many
J: TRBJ1-1
D: TRBD1
V: TRBV20-1
DNA: TGCAGTGCTAGGGGGGTCGTGAGGGACAGGTCCACTGAAGCTTTCTTT
CDR3: CSARGVVRDRSTEAFF

size: .
J: TRBJ1-2
D: .
V: TRBV12-3/TRBV12-4
DNA: TGTGCCAGCAGTCAGACGTCCCCAGGAGGCTACACCTTC
CDR3: CASSQTSPGGYTF

size: .
J: TRBJ2-3
D: .
V: TRBV2
DNA: TGTGCCAGCAGTGGAGGGGCCGGCGCAGATACGCAGTATTTT
CDR3: CASSGGAGADTQYF

size: many
J: TRBJ1-5
D: .
V: TRBV20-1
DNA: TGCAGTGCTAGACCTGACAGAGCCACTAGCAATCAGCCCCAGCATTTT
CDR3: CSARPDRATSNQPQHF

size: many
J: TRBJ2-6
D: .
V: TRBV20-1
DNA: TGCAGTGCTAGAGATCCAGGGCAAATCTCTGGGGCCAACGTCCTGACTTTC
CDR3: CSARDPGQISGANVLTF

size: many
J: TRBJ2-3
D: .
V: TRBV20-1
DNA: TGCAGTGCTAGAGATTTTGGCCGCGCAGATACGCAGTATTTT
CDR3: CSARDFGRADTQYF

size: many
J: TRBJ2-1
D: TRBD1
V: TRBV10-1
DNA: TGCGCCAGCAGACCGACAGGGTCAAGCAATGAGCAGTTCTTC
CDR3: CASRPTGSSNEQFF

size: .
J: TRBJ2-5
D: .
V: TRBV7-9
DNA: TGTGCCAGCAGTTGGGGACCAGAGACCCAGTACTTC
CDR3: CASSWGPETQYF

size: once
J: TRBJ1-4
D: TRBD1
V: TRBV20-1
DNA: TGCAGTGTTGGACAGGGGACTAATGAAAAACTGTTTTTT
CDR3: CSVGQGTNEKLFF

size: many
J: TRBJ2-5
D: TRBD1
V: TRBV20-1
DNA: TGCAGTGCTAGGGTCCCGGGACAGGATCTCCAGTACTTC
CDR3: CSARVPGQDLQYF

size: many
J: TRBJ1-3
D: .
V: TRBV12-3/TRBV12-4
DNA: TGTGCCAGCAGCCCCTCTAGGAGGAGGTTAACTGGAAACACCATATATTTT
CDR3: CASSPSRRRLTGNTIYF

size: few
J: TRBJ1-5
D: TRBD1
V: TRBV5-5
DNA: TGTGCCAGCAGCTTGGTTGGGCGACAGGGACTCAATCAGCCCCAGCATTTT
CDR3: CASSLVGRQGLNQPQHF

size: .
J: TRBJ1-2
D: .
V: TRBV12-3/TRBV12-4
DNA: TGTGCCAGCAGTTCATACAGGACCTATGGCTACACCTTC
CDR3: CASSSYRTYGYTF

size: .
J: TRBJ1-1
D: .
V: TRBV6-6
DNA: TGTGCCAGCAGTTACTCGATTAGGGGTTCAGCTTTCTTT
CDR3: CASSYSIRGSAFF

size: few
J: TRBJ2-2
D: .
V: TRBV6-1
DNA: TGTGCCAGCACCGAGGGACCCCGCACCGGGGAGCTGTTTTTT
CDR3: CASTEGPRTGELFF

size: many
J: TRBJ2-2
D: .
V: TRBV29-1
DNA: TGCAGCGCCTCTATGGGCAGGGAGAACACCGGGGAGCTGTTTTTT
CDR3: CSASMGRENTGELFF

size: .
J: TRBJ1-2
D: TRBD1
V: TRBV27
DNA: TGTGCCAGCAGTTTAGCGACAGGGGTGGATAACTATGGCTACACCTTC
CDR3: CASSLATGVDNYGYTF

size: .
J: TRBJ1-5
D: .
V: TRBV6-5
DNA: TGTGCCAGCAGTTACGGAGGAGGAGGGGACAATCAGCCCCAGCATTTT
CDR3: CASSYGGGGDNQPQHF

size: .
J: TRBJ2-5
D: .
V: TRBV5-1
DNA: TGCGCCAGCAGCTTAAGTGCAGGGAAAGAGACCCAGTACTTC
CDR3: CASSLSAGKETQYF

size: .
J: TRBJ2-2
D: TRBD2
V: TRBV12-3/TRBV12-4
DNA: TGTGCCTTCAGAGCAGGACTAGCGGGGGGCTCCAACACCGGGGAGCTGTTTTTT
CDR3: CAFRAGLAGGSNTGELFF

size: many
J: TRBJ2-1
D: TRBD1
V: TRBV29-1
DNA: TGCAGCGCCGGGGACAGGGGCGGCAATGAGCAGTTCTTC
CDR3: CSAGDRGGNEQFF

size: .
J: TRBJ2-5
D: .
V: TRBV20-1
DNA: TGCAGTGCTTTGGAGGGGTGGGCAGAGACCCAGTACTTC
CDR3: CSALEGWAETQYF

size: few
J: TRBJ2-1
D: TRBD1
V: TRBV20-1
DNA: TGCAGTGCTAGAAGAGGGACAGGCGGGCTCCATGAGCAGTTCTTC
CDR3: CSARRGTGGLHEQFF

size: .
J: TRBJ2-7
D: TRBD2
V: TRBV28
DNA: TGTGCCAGCAACCCTAGCGGGGGGCCGCTGGAGCAGTACTTC
CDR3: CASNPSGGPLEQYF

size: few
J: TRBJ2-1
D: TRBD2
V: TRBV12-3/TRBV12-4
DNA: TGTGCCAGCATCCCCTCTAGCGGGGGGGGCTACAATGAGCAGTTCTTC
CDR3: CASIPSSGGGYNEQFF

size: .
J: TRBJ2-5
D: .
V: TRBV5-5
DNA: TGTGCCAGCAAGGCTAGCCATCAACAAGAGACCCAGTACTTC
CDR3: CASKASHQQETQYF

size: many
J: TRBJ1-5
D: .
V: TRBV4-1
DNA: TGCGCCAGCAGCAATACAGGTAGCAATCAGCCCCAGCATTTT
CDR3: CASSNTGSNQPQHF

size: few
J: TRBJ1-2
D: .
V: TRBV27
DNA: TGTGCCAGCAGTTTAGCGCGTAATTATGGCTACACCTTC
CDR3: CASSLARNYGYTF

size: few
J: TRBJ2-7
D: .
V: TRBV29-1
DNA: TGCAGCGTTTCGTACAGTGCCTACGAGCAGTACTTC
CDR3: CSVSYSAYEQYF

size: few
J: TRBJ2-1
D: TRBD1
V: TRBV10-1
DNA: TGCGCCAGCAGTGCAGACAGGGGAAACAATGAGCAGTTCTTC
CDR3: CASSADRGNNEQFF

size: many
J: TRBJ1-2
D: .
V: TRBV5-1
DNA: TGCGCCAGCAGCTTGGATGACAGGCGAAACTATGGCTACACCTTC
CDR3: CASSLDDRRNYGYTF

size: few
J: TRBJ2-5
D: TRBD1
V: TRBV29-1
DNA: TGCAGCGTTGGAACAGGGGACGAGACCCAGTACTTC
CDR3: CSVGTGDETQYF

size: many
J: TRBJ2-7
D: .
V: TRBV6-4
DNA: TGTGCCAGCAGTGAACAAGCGGCGACATACGAGCAGTACTTC
CDR3: CASSEQAATYEQYF

size: .
J: TRBJ1-1
D: .
V: TRBV29-1
DNA: TGCAGCGCCGGACAGAGATTGAACACTGAAGCTTTCTTT
CDR3: CSAGQRLNTEAFF

size: many
J: TRBJ2-1
D: TRBD2
V: TRBV12-3/TRBV12-4
DNA: TGTGCCAGCAGTTTACTAGCGGGGGGGTCCTACAATGAGCAGTTCTTC
CDR3: CASSLLAGGSYNEQFF

size: few
J: TRBJ2-1
D: .
V: TRBV29-1
DNA: TGCAGCGTTGAGGGGAGGCAGGGGCTCGAGCAGTTCTTC
CDR3: CSVEGRQGLEQFF

size: many
J: TRBJ1-1
D: .
V: TRBV9
DNA: TGTGCCAGCTCGCGGGAGGGGCTGAACACTGAAGCTTTCTTT
CDR3: CASSREGLNTEAFF